Listed below are T cell receptor beta chains from one sample, sequenced in a study of control samples from healthy donors and cancer patients. Data came from immunoSEQ multiplex PCR; TCRdb stores just in-frame clones and leaves some out. In the table there are 90,000 to 100,000 clones, 65% to 85% of which are singletons. The sample comprised PBMCs. These receptors were taken from a man between 65 and 80 years old with lung cancer. CDR3s include the opening cysteine and the closing phenylalanine or tryptophan. Fields, in order: J gene, CDR3 length, V gene, D gene, clone size, CDR3 DNA, CDR3 protein. The D gene is left open where the match is weak. Clone size appears in some rows only: once, few, many, or a class for an expanded clone.

>TRBJ2-1|13|TRBV5-1|.|.
TGCGCCAGCAGACCGGGGGACGACAATGAGCAGTTCTTC
CASRPGDDNEQFF
>TRBJ1-4|15|TRBV7-6|.|.
TGTGCCAGCAGCCCCGCTCGGGGGAAAGGGGAAAAACTGTTTTTT
CASSPARGKGEKLFF
>TRBJ1-2|14|TRBV30|.|.
TGTGCCTGGGGCAAGCCCCGGGGGGGATATGGCTACACCTTC
CAWGKPRGGYGYTF
>TRBJ2-7|15|TRBV5-4|.|.
TGTGCCAGCAGCGAGGGACCGCAGGGACTCTACGAGCAGTACTTC
CASSEGPQGLYEQYF
>TRBJ1-1|11|TRBV29-1|TRBD1|.
TGCAGCGCGACAGGGAGTTCTGAAGCTTTCTTT
CSATGSSEAFF
>TRBJ1-4|16|TRBV7-9|.|few
TGTGCCAGCAGCTCCCCCCAGGGTTTTACTAATGAAAAACTGTTTTTT
CASSSPQGFTNEKLFF
>TRBJ2-2|14|TRBV11-3|.|.
TGTGCCAGCAGCTTAGTAGGACCCCCCGGGGAGCTGTTTTTT
CASSLVGPPGELFF
>TRBJ2-7|15|TRBV7-9|.|.
TGTGCCAGCAGCCGGACAGGAGGGAGCTCCTACGAGCAGTACTTC
CASSRTGGSSYEQYF
>TRBJ1-1|15|TRBV11-2|.|.
TGTGCCAGCAGCCCCATTTCTGTTTGGTCAGGGGACGCTTTCTTT
CASSPISVWSGDAFF
>TRBJ1-1|15|TRBV6-5|.|.
TGTGCCAGCACCTTCGCGGGGGCAACGAACACTGAAGCTTTCTTT
CASTFAGATNTEAFF
>TRBJ1-2|14|TRBV27|.|.
TGTGCCAGCAGTTTATTAACAGGATTTGGTGGCTACACCTTC
CASSLLTGFGGYTF
>TRBJ2-7|12|TRBV7-9|TRBD1|.
TGTGCCACAGGACAGGGTCGCTACGAGCAGTACTTC
CATGQGRYEQYF
>TRBJ2-2|14|TRBV5-1|.|.
TGCGCCAGCAGCTTGGGAGGCGCCACCGGGGAGCTGTTTTTT
CASSLGGATGELFF
>TRBJ2-3|16|TRBV24-1|.|.
TGTGCCACCAGTGACCCCGGTAGGGGGAGCACAGATACGCAGTATTTT
CATSDPGRGSTDTQYF
>TRBJ1-3|15|TRBV2|.|.
TGTGCCAGCGAGATTGGGCTCAGCTCTGGAAACACCATATATTTT
CASEIGLSSGNTIYF
>TRBJ1-3|16|TRBV7-9|TRBD1|.
TGTGCCAGCAGCCGCCGGGACAGGGGAACTGGAAACACCATATATTTT
CASSRRDRGTGNTIYF
>TRBJ1-1|16|TRBV28|TRBD1|.
TGTGCCAGCACACGGGAAAGGACAGGGATGAACACTGAAGCTTTCTTT
CASTRERTGMNTEAFF
>TRBJ1-6|15|TRBV9|.|once
TGTGCCAGCAGCGTAAGCCCTTGGGGGGATTCACCCCTCCACTTT
CASSVSPWGDSPLHF
>TRBJ1-2|15|TRBV4-1|.|.
TGCGCCAGCAGCCAAGGCGGGGTCCCTTTCTATGGCTACACCTTC
CASSQGGVPFYGYTF
>TRBJ1-6|14|TRBV7-8|TRBD1|.
TGTGCCAGCAGACACGAAGGGGGCCAATCACCCCTCCACTTT
CASRHEGGQSPLHF